The 17 T cell receptor beta chains below were found in one sample sequenced in a study of T cells expressing NK-cell markers. TCRdb reanalyzed the 5' RACE reads, giving one entry per CDR3 protein sequence and no DNA. Recorded for this sample: around 550,000 distinct CDR3 sequences. The sequencing sample was made of blood T cells: a sorted CD56 or NKG2C T cell subset, CD4+ or CD8+ T cells, or bulk PBMC T cells (not recorded which). These receptor sequences come from a young man in good health.

This chain connects TRBV4-2 to TRBJ2-3; TCRdb reports TRBD2, a call that lacks DNA to check it against. Germline V gene lookup returns CDR1 LGHNA and CDR2 YNFKEQ. The CDR3 is 18 amino acids. CDR3 region: CASSQGLADGFSTDTQYF.

The chain has TRBV4-1 and TRBJ2-1. From germline, CDR1 is MGHRA and CDR2 YSYEKL. This CDR3 region has 15 residues. CDR3 residues: CASSHAGSSYNEQFF.

The V and J genes are TRBV25-1 and TRBJ2-7; TCRdb reports TRBD1, a call that lacks DNA to check it against. The CDR3 has 15 residues. Germline V gene lookup returns CDR1 MGHDK and CDR2 SYGVNS. CDR3 region: CASSNPGQDIYEQYF.

This chain joins TRBV6-2 or TRBV6-3 and TRBJ2-1; no DNA is available, so the TRBD2 call from TCRdb remains unchecked. Germline CDR1 MNHEY, CDR2 SVGEGT. CDR3 size: 14 residues. This CDR3 is CASSYLAGVSEQFF.

The chain combines TRBV29-1 with TRBJ2-3; TCRdb gives TRBD1 as the D gene, but with no DNA this cannot be confirmed. This CDR3 contains 16 residues. Germline V gives CDR1 SQVTM, CDR2 ANQGSEA. The CDR3 region is CSVEKLSGQSTDTQYF.

The chain recombines TRBV10-3 with TRBJ2-2; TCRdb's assignment of TRBD2 cannot be checked, as there is no DNA. The CDR3 has 14 residues. In germline, CDR1 is ENHRY, CDR2 SYGVKD. CDR3 in amino acids: CATKTSLSTGELFF.

The V and J genes are TRBV28 and TRBJ2-1; TCRdb outputs TRBD2, but without DNA this stays unchecked. The CDR3 runs to 12 residues. Per the germline V gene, CDR1 is MDHEN and CDR2 is SYDVKM. The CDR3 reads CASSRTSLEQFF.

The CDR3 loop reads CASSDPAGATQETQYF. The V call is TRBV5-5, the J call TRBJ2-5; TCRdb's D gene call, TRBD1, goes unchecked for lack of DNA. The CDR3 has 16 residues. Looked up from germline, CDR1 is SGHKS and CDR2 is YYEKEE (reference sequence).

The rearrangement links TRBV29-1 to TRBJ2-3; TCRdb picks TRBD2, but there is no DNA to check that call. Germline loops: CDR1 SQVTM, CDR2 ANQGSEA. This CDR3 spans 13 amino acids. The CDR3 here is CSVERESTDTQYF.

The chain links TRBV19 to TRBJ2-3; the D call of TRBD2 rests on TCRdb alone, since no DNA is present to check it. This CDR3 spans 16 amino acids. Germline values: CDR1 LNHDA, CDR2 SQIVND (reference sequence). The CDR3 protein is CASSPGVAGAPDTQYF.

J is TRBJ1-5 and V is TRBV12-3 or TRBV12-4; TCRdb indicates TRBD1, and absent DNA this call remains unverified. CDR3 length: 15 amino acids. This CDR3 is CASTDGTGLLVAQHF.

This chain uses TRBV27 with TRBJ2-7. This CDR3 is 15 amino acids long. Per the germline V gene, CDR1 is MNHEY and CDR2 is SMNVEV (reference sequence). The CDR3 loop is CASSSYAGGSYEQYF.

The chain recombines TRBV12-3 or TRBV12-4 with TRBJ2-1; as DNA is missing, the TRBD2 call by TCRdb cannot be tested. The CDR3 extends over 13 amino acids. Here the CDR3 reads CASIGGPWHEQFF.

The chain employs TRBV20-1 and TRBJ2-5; TCRdb designates TRBD2, a call that cannot be tested without DNA. CDR1 and CDR2 (germline): DFQATT, SNEGSKA (reference sequence). The CDR3 covers 16 residues. The chain's CDR3 is CSAHLPGTSFGGTQYF.

This sequence joins TRBV19 and TRBJ1-1; the D call of TRBD1 rests on TCRdb alone, since no DNA is present to check it. Germline CDR1 reads LNHDA; CDR2 reads SQIVND (reference sequence). The CDR3 contains 15 residues. The CDR3 protein is CASSKRDRMNTEAFF.

The chain has TRBV27 and TRBJ2-7; the D gene TCRdb calls, TRBD1, cannot be checked with no DNA. The CDR3 contains 14 residues. Per the germline V gene, CDR1 is MNHEY and CDR2 is SMNVEV (reference sequence). CDR3 sequence reads: CASSLGRGPYEQYF.

The V and J genes are TRBV5-1 and TRBJ2-1. The CDR3 covers 14 residues. Germline assignment: CDR1 SGHRS and CDR2 YFSETQ. The CDR3 loop reads CASRVAELYNEQFF.